Listed here are 30 T cell receptor beta chains from one sample, sequenced in a study of metastatic and nonmetastatic thyroid tumors. Until they underwent thyroid surgery, no patient had received any treatment. With MiXCR, TCRdb reprocessed the PCR reads. The top ten hold 14% to 15% of the sample, which has under 35,000 clones, about 24% seen once. Sequences were obtained from blood. All receptors derive from a female donor with papillary thyroid cancer or a benign thyroid nodule (not recorded which). Some clones in this sample may be carry-over from other donors' samples.

In the case of this clone: At one end, the junction sequence differs from germline, possibly due to a read error. The chain joins TRBV19 to TRBJ2-6; a weak D match, TRBD2 (5 bases). Germline V gene data show CDR1 as LNHDA and CDR2 as SQIVND (reference sequence). The CDR3 is 16 residues long. CDR3 nucleotide sequence: TGTGCCAGTAAGCGGCCAGGAACAGATGGGGACAACGTCCTGACTTTC. Its protein product is CASKRPGTDGDNVLTF.

This clone was picked up many times. Other DNA sequences in this specimen translate into the identical CDR3. The gene calls are TRBV20-1 and TRBJ2-5; no firm D call. V lost 7 bases to trimming and J lost 3 bases, with 6 bases between them. From germline, CDR1 is DFQATT and CDR2 SNEGSKA (reference sequence). This CDR3 spans 10 amino acids. CDR3 sequence: CSGSEETQYF. The CDR3 DNA follows: TGCAGTGGGTCTGAAGAGACCCAGTACTTC.

The table lists this clone with many counts. The V and J genes are TRBV20-1 and TRBJ2-1; no definite D call. CDR3 length: 14 residues. Between the trimmed V and J ends, which lost 6 bases and 10 bases, there was a span of 22 bases. Germline-derived CDR1 and CDR2 are DFQATT and SNEGSKA (reference sequence). CDR3 sequence reads: CSAASDLYPSEQFF. CDR3 sequence (DNA): TGCAGTGCCGCTAGTGACCTCTACCCCTCAGAGCAGTTCTTC.

There are many counts of this clone. In the same sample, other DNA sequences code for this CDR3. The chain employs TRBV29-1 and TRBJ1-2; D unresolved. Germline CDR1 SQVTM, CDR2 ANQGSEA. The CDR3 covers 11 residues. Between the trimmed V and J ends, which lost 5 bases and 6 bases, there was a span of 10 bases. The CDR3 protein is CSVTGSNGYTF. Written as DNA, the CDR3 is TGCAGCGTTACTGGATCCAATGGCTACACCTTC.

This clone was observed many times. This chain connects TRBV5-1 to TRBJ2-7; D unresolved. CDR1 SGHRS and CDR2 YFSETQ come from the germline V gene. Trimming removed 0 bases at V and 9 bases at J, with 19 bases between. The CDR3 length is 15 residues. The DNA of the CDR3 is TGCGCCAGCAGCTTGGGGGTCAATCTCCTATCCCCGCAGTACTTC. It is translated as CASSLGVNLLSPQYF.

V is TRBV11-3 and J is TRBJ2-7; D gene uncertain. Trimming took 1 base from V and 6 from J, leaving 13 bases between them. The CDR3 sequence is 14 residues long. From germline, CDR1 is SGHNT and CDR2 YENEEA. Written as DNA, the CDR3 is TGTGCCAGCAGCTTAGCCCCCACATGTTTCGAGCAGTACTTC. Amino acids: CASSLAPTCFEQYF.

The V call is TRBV10-3, the J call TRBJ2-7; 9 bases line up with TRBD2. With V trimmed by 5 bases and J by 3 bases, 8 bases remained unmatched. Germline V gives CDR1 ENHRY, CDR2 SYGVKD. The CDR3 has 15 residues. In DNA form, the CDR3 reads TGTGCCATCAGTATTACTAGCGGGTCGTTCTACGAGCAGTACTTC. Translation: CAISITSGSFYEQYF.

The CDR3, as DNA: TGTGCCAGCAGCCAGAGCGTGGGCTATTCACCCCTCCACTTT. This gives the protein CASSQSVGYSPLHF. The chain is built from TRBV28 and TRBJ1-6; unclear D gene. This CDR3 has 14 amino acids. The V and J ends lost 6 bases and 8 bases respectively, with 14 bases between them. Germline loops: CDR1 MDHEN, CDR2 SYDVKM.

This chain uses TRBV5-1 with TRBJ1-2; TRBD1 is a possible D gene (6 bases). This CDR3 has 14 amino acids. CDR1 and CDR2 (germline): SGHRS, YFSETQ. Trimming shortened V by 4 bases and J by 6 bases, and 16 bases separated the two germline ends. This CDR3 reads CASSQTRGLDGYTF. In DNA, the CDR3 is TGCGCCAGCAGCCAAACTAGGGGGTTGGATGGCTACACCTTC.

This clone is termed medium-sized. The rearrangement joins TRBV10-1 to TRBJ2-7, with no clear D. The germline V and J ends were trimmed by 3 bases and 0 bases, with 0 bases remaining between them. This CDR3 comprises 11 residues. The germline CDR1 and CDR2 sequences are WNHNN and SYGVQD (reference sequence). The CDR3 nucleotides read TGCGCCAGCAGTGACTCCTACGAGCAGTACTTC. As protein: CASSDSYEQYF.

This clone has a count of ten or more. This sequence joins TRBV20-1 and TRBJ2-2; maybe TRBD1 (7 bases). The CDR3 covers 15 residues. CDR1 DFQATT and CDR2 SNEGSKA come from the germline V gene (reference sequence). Trimming cost V 4 bases and J 3 bases, with 15 bases left between them. In nucleotides, the CDR3 is TGCAGTGCTATAGAAGGGGGCGGGGACACCGGGGAGCTGTTTTTT. This sequence encodes CSAIEGGGDTGELFF.

This rearrangement joins TRBV30 to TRBJ1-4, with 8 bases lining up with TRBD1. CDR3 size: 15 residues. J was trimmed by 1 base and V by 5 bases; bases with no gene match: 6. Germline V gene data show CDR1 as GTSNPN and CDR2 as SVGIG (reference sequence). CDR3 residues: CAWGSDRGTNEKLFF. The DNA for the CDR3 is TGTGCCTGGGGGTCTGACAGGGGAACTAATGAAAAACTGTTTTTT.

This clone was detected many times. This chain joins TRBV18 and TRBJ2-7, with 8 bases identical to TRBD2. CDR1 KGHSH and CDR2 LQKENI come from the germline V gene. CDR3 length: 14 residues. V was pared by 2 bases and J by 5 bases, with 5 bases of the junction left unmatched. The CDR3 here is CASSPGGLVNEQYF. The CDR3 DNA sequence: TGTGCCAGCTCACCAGGGGGACTAGTTAACGAGCAGTACTTC.

The table lists this clone with many counts. The chain is built from TRBV3-1 and TRBJ2-5, with TRBD2 matching over 7 bases. The V segment lost 0 bases and the J segment 5 bases; nucleotides outside the gene matches: 9. Per germline, CDR1 LGHDT and CDR2 YNNKEL (reference sequence). The CDR3 covers 16 residues. The CDR3 is CASSQEGAGRWETQYF. Written as DNA, the CDR3 is TGTGCCAGCAGCCAAGAAGGAGCGGGAAGATGGGAGACCCAGTACTTC.

This clone was seen ten or more times. This chain connects TRBV9 to TRBJ1-1, with D possibly being TRBD1 (5 bases). CDR3 length equals 15 residues. CDR1 and CDR2 from the germline V gene are SGDLS and YYNGEE. Trimming cost V 0 bases and J 8 bases, with 17 bases left between them. CDR3 nucleotide sequence: TGTGCCAGCAGCGTAGTCCCCGTCGGGACGCCCGAAGCTTTCTTT. Its translation is CASSVVPVGTPEAFF. The whole variable domain, remainder taken from reference TRBV9 and TRBJ1-1, is DSGVTQTPKHLITATGQRVTLRCSPRSGDLSVYWYQQSLDQGLQFLIQYYNGEERAKGNILERFSAQQFPDLHSELNLSSLELGDSALYFCASSVVPVGTPEAFFGQGTRLTVV.

Concerning this clone: The junction departs from germline at one end; a sequencing error may be responsible. The gene calls are TRBV7-2 and TRBJ2-5; D possibly corresponds to TRBD1 (6 bases). The CDR3 covers 16 residues. Germline assignment: CDR1 SGHTA and CDR2 FQGNSA. The CDR3 region is CPSSQGWVGAIGTQYF. The DNA of the CDR3 is TGTCCCAGCAGCCAAGGTTGGGTGGGGGCGATCGGGACCCAGTACTTC. The variable domain in full, with the rest retrieved from reference TRBV7-2 and TRBJ2-5, is GAGVSQSPSNKVTEKGKDVELRCDPISGHTALYWYRQSLGQGLEFLIYFQGNSAPDKSGLPSDRFSAERTGGSVSTLTIQRTQQEDSAVYLCPSSQGWVGAIGTQYFGPGTRLLVL.

This clone was recorded many times. The chain is built from TRBV5-1 and TRBJ2-3; 13 bases line up with TRBD2. Trimming removed 3 bases from V and 2 bases from J; junction bases left unmatched: 12. The CDR3 is 19 amino acids. From germline, CDR1 is SGHRS and CDR2 YFSETQ. CDR3 in amino acids: CASSSVPGLAGFTTDTQYF. The CDR3 coding sequence is TGCGCCAGCAGCTCCGTCCCGGGACTAGCGGGATTTACCACAGATACGCAGTATTTT. The complete variable domain, with remaining parts taken from reference TRBV5-1 and TRBJ2-3, reads KAGVTQTPRYLIKTRGQQVTLSCSPISGHRSVSWYQQTPGQGLQFLFEYFSETQRNKGNFPGRFSGRQFSNSRSEMNVSTLELGDSALYLCASSSVPGLAGFTTDTQYFGPGTRLTVL.

This clone was counted at least ten times. The genes are TRBV24-1 and TRBJ2-5; tentative D call: TRBD1 (6 bases). The CDR3 runs to 15 residues. The germline CDR1 and CDR2 sequences are KGHDR and SFDVKD. V was pared by 7 bases and J by 5 bases, with 19 bases between. The CDR3 region has the DNA TGTGCCACCAGCCGGGCAGGGGCCTCAGAGGAGACCCAGTACTTC. It specifies CATSRAGASEETQYF.

This clone appeared many times. The chain couples TRBV20-1 to TRBJ2-1; 9 nucleotides match TRBD2. The V and J ends lost 0 bases and 5 bases, in that order; junction bases with no gene match: 8. This CDR3 is 16 amino acids long. CDR1 is DFQATT and CDR2 is SNEGSKA in the germline V gene (reference sequence). DNA of the CDR3: TGCAGTGCTAGAGACCCCGCGGGAGGGCCGAACAATGAGCAGTTCTTC. Protein: CSARDPAGGPNNEQFF.

In this sample, this clone turned up many times. The chain joins TRBV5-5 to TRBJ2-7; D gene unclear. Germline V lookup: CDR1 SGHKS, CDR2 YYEKEE (reference sequence). The ends were cut back, 4 bases at V and 2 bases at J, with 7 bases in the middle. CDR3 length: 12 amino acids. CDR3 sequence reads: CASSLQPYEQYF. The CDR3 coding sequence is TGTGCCAGCAGCCTGCAACCCTACGAGCAGTACTTC. The complete variable domain, with remaining parts taken from reference TRBV5-5 and TRBJ2-7, reads DAGVTQSPTHLIKTRGQQVTLRCSPISGHKSVSWYQQVLGQGPQFIFQYYEKEERGRGNFPDRFSARQFPNYSSELNVNALLLGDSALYLCASSLQPYEQYFGPGTRLTVT.

This clone was detected ten times or more. The V gene is TRBV4-2, the J gene TRBJ1-1, with a tentative D call TRBD1 (5 bases). Trimming took off 1 base at V and 4 bases at J, with 10 bases between the two ends. The CDR3 runs 14 residues. Germline V CDR1 and CDR2: LGHNA, YNFKEQ. The CDR3 sequence: CASSQGQLGTEAFF. The CDR3, as DNA: TGTGCCAGCAGCCAAGGACAGTTGGGCACTGAAGCTTTCTTT.

This chain uses TRBV30 with TRBJ2-7, with D unclear. V dropped 2 bases and J dropped 7 bases, with 18 bases sitting between them. CDR3 length: 14 amino acids. Germline CDR1 is GTSNPN and CDR2 is SVGIG (reference sequence). CDR3 in amino acids: CAWSLGPKRSEQYF. CDR3 bases: TGTGCCTGGAGTCTCGGGCCCAAACGGAGTGAGCAGTACTTC.

This clone was detected many times. This could be a read error, since a much larger clone is one nucleotide away. CDR3 amino acids: CAWSNQDEQYF. The CDR3 bases are TGTGCCTGGAGTAACCAGGACGAGCAGTACTTC. The V call is TRBV30, the J call TRBJ2-7; D call uncertain. The ends were cut back, 2 bases at V and 5 bases at J, with 7 bases in the middle. The germline gives CDR1 GTSNPN, CDR2 SVGIG (reference sequence). The CDR3 loop spans 11 amino acids.

There are many counts of this clone. V is TRBV29-1 and J is TRBJ1-2, with D hard to call. Germline V CDR1 and CDR2: SQVTM, ANQGSEA. This CDR3 has 13 residues. Trimming cost V 5 bases and J 0 bases, with 10 bases left between them. The CDR3 spells CSVTPTANYGYTF. In nucleotides, the CDR3 is TGCAGCGTTACCCCGACGGCTAACTATGGCTACACCTTC.

There are a few counts of this clone. The rearrangement joins TRBV15 to TRBJ2-4; D is unclear. Germline lookup yields CDR1 LNHNV and CDR2 YYDKDF (reference sequence). Trimming pared 5 bases from V and 9 bases from J, leaving 14 bases between. The CDR3 is 13 residues long. CDR3: CATSGSRTSIQYF. As DNA, the CDR3 is TGTGCCACCAGCGGGTCTAGGACGAGCATTCAGTACTTC.

CDR3 in DNA: TGTGCCAGCAGCTTATTCCCGGGACAGGGTAACGAGCAGTACTTC. This sequence encodes CASSLFPGQGNEQYF. The chain links TRBV7-3 to TRBJ2-7; 9 bases line up with TRBD1. CDR1 SGHTA and CDR2 FQGTGA come from the germline V gene. CDR3 length equals 15 residues. V shed 2 bases and J 5 bases; nucleotides not matched to a gene: 7.

In this sample, this clone turned up many times. The chain couples TRBV2 to TRBJ1-3; 10 bases line up with TRBD1. CDR3 size: 16 residues. Germline loops: CDR1 SNHLY, CDR2 FYNNEI. The V gene end was trimmed by 8 bases and the J gene end by 0 bases; junction bases not matched to a gene: 7. CDR3: CASGRQGASSGNTIYF. The DNA for the CDR3 is TGTGCCAGCGGGAGACAGGGGGCTAGCTCTGGAAACACCATATATTTT.

The chain combines TRBV5-1 with TRBJ1-1; TRBD1 agrees at 7 bases. CDR1 SGHRS and CDR2 YFSETQ come from the germline V gene. Trimming took 4 bases from V and 8 from J; bases not matched to a gene: 17. This CDR3 contains 16 residues. The CDR3 here is CASSPRTLEGGTEAFF. The CDR3 DNA is TGCGCCAGCAGCCCCCGGACCTTAGAAGGGGGCACCGAAGCTTTCTTT.

This clone was recorded at least ten times. This chain uses TRBV3-1 with TRBJ2-7, with TRBD1 identical over 9 bases. J was trimmed by 8 bases and V by 2 bases; bases with no gene match: 13. Germline CDR1 reads LGHDT; CDR2 reads YNNKEL (reference sequence). The CDR3 is 16 residues long. The CDR3 here is CASSQPRASGTGKQYF. In DNA form, the CDR3 reads TGTGCCAGCAGCCAACCGAGGGCATCCGGGACAGGGAAGCAGTACTTC.

CDR3 amino acids: CAGNTGGNTIYF. CDR3 coding DNA: TGTGCCGGCAATACGGGGGGAAACACCATATATTTT. The chain links TRBV2 to TRBJ1-3; no reliable D call. V gave up 11 bases and J gave up 4 bases, with 12 bases separating them. CDR1 SNHLY and CDR2 FYNNEI come from the germline V gene. This CDR3 is 12 amino acids long.